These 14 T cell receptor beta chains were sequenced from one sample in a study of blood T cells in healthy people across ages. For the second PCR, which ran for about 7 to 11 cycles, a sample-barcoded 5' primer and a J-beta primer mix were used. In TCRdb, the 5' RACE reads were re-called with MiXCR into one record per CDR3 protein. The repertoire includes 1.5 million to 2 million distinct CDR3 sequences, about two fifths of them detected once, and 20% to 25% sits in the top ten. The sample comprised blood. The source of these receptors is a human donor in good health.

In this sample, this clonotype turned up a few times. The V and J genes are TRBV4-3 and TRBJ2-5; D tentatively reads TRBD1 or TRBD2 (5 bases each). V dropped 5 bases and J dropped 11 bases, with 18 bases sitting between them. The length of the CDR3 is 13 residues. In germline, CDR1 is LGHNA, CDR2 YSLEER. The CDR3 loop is CASSWRGTEEQYF. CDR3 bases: TGCGCCAGCAGCTGGAGAGGGACGGAAGAGCAGTACTTC.

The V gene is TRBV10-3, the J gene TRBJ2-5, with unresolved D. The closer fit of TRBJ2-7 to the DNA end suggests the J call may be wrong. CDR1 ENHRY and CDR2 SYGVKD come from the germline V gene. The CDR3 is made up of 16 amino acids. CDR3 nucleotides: TGTGCCATCAGTGAGTCTCGGCTGGGTGAAAAGAACGAGCAGTACTTC. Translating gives CAISESRLGEKNEQYF.

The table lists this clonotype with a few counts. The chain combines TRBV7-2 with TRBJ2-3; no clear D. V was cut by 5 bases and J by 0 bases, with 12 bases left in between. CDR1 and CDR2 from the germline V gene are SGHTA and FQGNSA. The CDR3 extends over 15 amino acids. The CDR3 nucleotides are TGTGCCAGCAGCGTCTCGAGTTACAGCACAGATACGCAGTATTTT. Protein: CASSVSSYSTDTQYF.

The CDR3 DNA reads TGCGCCAGCAGCTTGAGAGTGGGGGGCCACCGAAGTGAGCAGTTCTTC. Encoded protein: CASSLRVGGHRSEQFF. The V gene is TRBV5-1, the J gene TRBJ2-1; D may correspond to TRBD1 or TRBD2 (6 bases each). This CDR3 has 16 amino acids. Germline CDR1 and CDR2: SGHRS and YFSETQ. V lost 1 base and J 9 bases, leaving 20 bases between the germline ends.

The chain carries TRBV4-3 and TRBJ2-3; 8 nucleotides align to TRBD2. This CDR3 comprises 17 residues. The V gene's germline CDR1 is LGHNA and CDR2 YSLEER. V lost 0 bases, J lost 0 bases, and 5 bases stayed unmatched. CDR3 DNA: TGCGCCAGCAGCCAAGATAAGTCGGGGGGGAGCACAGATACGCAGTATTTT. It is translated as CASSQDKSGGSTDTQYF.

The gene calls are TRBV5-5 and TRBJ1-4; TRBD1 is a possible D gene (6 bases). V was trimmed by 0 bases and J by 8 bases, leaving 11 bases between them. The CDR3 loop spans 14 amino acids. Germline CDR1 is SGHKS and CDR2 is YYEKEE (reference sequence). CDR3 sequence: CASSLVGAIEKLFF. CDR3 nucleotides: TGTGCCAGCAGCTTGGTGGGGGCAATCGAAAAACTGTTTTTT.

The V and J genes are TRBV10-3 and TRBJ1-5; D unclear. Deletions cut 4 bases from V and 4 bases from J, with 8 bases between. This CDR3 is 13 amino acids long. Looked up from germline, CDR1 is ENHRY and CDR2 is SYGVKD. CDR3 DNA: TGTGCCATCAGTGCGGCAGGAAATCAGCCCCAGCATTTT. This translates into CAISAAGNQPQHF.

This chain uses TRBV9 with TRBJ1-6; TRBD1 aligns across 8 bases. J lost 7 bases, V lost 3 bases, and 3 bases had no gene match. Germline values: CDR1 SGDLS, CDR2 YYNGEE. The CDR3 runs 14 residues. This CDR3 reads CASSDGTGNSPLHF. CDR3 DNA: TGTGCCAGCAGCGATGGGACAGGCAATTCACCCCTCCACTTT.

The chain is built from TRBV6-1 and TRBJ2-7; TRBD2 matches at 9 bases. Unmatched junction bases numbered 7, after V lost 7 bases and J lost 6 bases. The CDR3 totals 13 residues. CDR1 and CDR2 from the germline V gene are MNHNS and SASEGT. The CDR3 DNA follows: TGTGCCAGCACCGGGACTAGCTACCCCGAGCAGTACTTC. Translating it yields CASTGTSYPEQYF.

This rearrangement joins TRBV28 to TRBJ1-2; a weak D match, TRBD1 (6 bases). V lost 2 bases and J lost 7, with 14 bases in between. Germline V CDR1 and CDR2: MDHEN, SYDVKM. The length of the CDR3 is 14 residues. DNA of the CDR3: TGTGCCAGCAGTTTACAGGGGTGGTTCTTTGGCTACACCTTC. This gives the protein CASSLQGWFFGYTF.

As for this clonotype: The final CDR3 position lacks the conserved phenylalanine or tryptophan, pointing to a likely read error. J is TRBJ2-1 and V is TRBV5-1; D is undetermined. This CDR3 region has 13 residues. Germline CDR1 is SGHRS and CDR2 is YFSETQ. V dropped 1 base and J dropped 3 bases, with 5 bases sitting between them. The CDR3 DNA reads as TGCGCCAGCAGCTTGTACAACTACAATGAGCAGTTCTGC. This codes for CASSLYNYNEQFC.

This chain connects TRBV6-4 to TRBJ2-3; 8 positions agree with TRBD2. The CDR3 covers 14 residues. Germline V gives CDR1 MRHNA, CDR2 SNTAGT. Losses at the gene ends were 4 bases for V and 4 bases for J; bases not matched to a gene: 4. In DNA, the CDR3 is TGTGCCAGCAGTGTCCTAGCGGGTTCAGATACGCAGTATTTT. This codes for CASSVLAGSDTQYF.

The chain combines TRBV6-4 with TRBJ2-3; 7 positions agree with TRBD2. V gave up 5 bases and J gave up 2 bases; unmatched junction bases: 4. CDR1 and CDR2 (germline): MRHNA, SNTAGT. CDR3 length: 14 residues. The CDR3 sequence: CASSPRGVTDTQYF. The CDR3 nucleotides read TGTGCCAGCAGTCCTCGGGGGGTCACAGATACGCAGTATTTT.

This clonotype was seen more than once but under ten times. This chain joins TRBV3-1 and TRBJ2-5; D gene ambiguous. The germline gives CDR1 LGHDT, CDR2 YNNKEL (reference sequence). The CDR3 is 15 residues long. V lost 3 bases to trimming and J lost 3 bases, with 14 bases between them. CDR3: CASSQDPHGKETQYF. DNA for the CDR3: TGTGCCAGCAGCCAGGACCCTCATGGGAAAGAGACCCAGTACTTC.